These 17 T cell receptor beta chains were all obtained from the same sample, sequenced in a study of OX40 agonist ivuxolimab in advanced cancers. Sequenced by immunoSEQ multiplex PCR; TCRdb stores in-frame clones only, minus some. The repertoire holds around 100,000 clones, around 91% seen once, with around 0.16% in the top ten. The sample here was CD4+ or CD8+ T cells sorted from blood, taken in a trial of the OX40 agonist ivuxolimab. The receptors were gathered from an adult with an advanced solid tumor such as melanoma, head and neck, liver or kidney cancer.

In its sample, this clone was seen a few times. The V and J genes are TRBV5-1 and TRBJ2-3; TRBD2 agrees at 7 bases. The junction had 9 bases not matched to a gene; V was cut back by 0 bases and J by 2 bases. The CDR3 has 17 residues. Germline assignment: CDR1 SGHRS and CDR2 YFSETQ. DNA for the CDR3: TGCGCCAGCAGCTTGGGTACGGCTAGCGGAGCCACAGATACGCAGTATTTT. Translating it yields CASSLGTASGATDTQYF.

V is TRBV18 and J is TRBJ2-3; 12 bases align to TRBD2. Per germline, CDR1 KGHSH and CDR2 LQKENI. The CDR3 runs 17 residues. V gave up 1 base and J gave up 5 bases; unmatched junction bases: 7. CDR3 loop: CASSPLTLAGGVDTQYF. The DNA of the CDR3 is TGTGCCAGCTCACCACTGACACTAGCGGGAGGAGTAGATACGCAGTATTTT. Full variable domain (remainder filled in from reference TRBV18 and TRBJ2-3): NAGVMQNPRHLVRRRGQEARLRCSPMKGHSHVYWYRQLPEEGLKFMVYLQKENIIDESGMPKERFSAEFPKEGPSILRIQQVVRGDSAAYFCASSPLTLAGGVDTQYFGPGTRLTVL.

J is TRBJ1-2 and V is TRBV15; D might be TRBD1 (5 bases). The CDR3 is 18 amino acids. CDR1 LNHNV and CDR2 YYDKDF come from the germline V gene (reference sequence). Trimming shortened V by 1 base and J by 4 bases, and 22 bases separated the two germline ends. CDR3 loop: CATSRGGIGLRGGYGYTF. DNA of the CDR3: TGTGCCACCAGCAGAGGGGGGATAGGGCTCCGGGGAGGCTATGGCTACACCTTC.

The genes are TRBV19 and TRBJ2-1; tentative D call: TRBD1 (6 bases). The V end was cut by 6 bases, the J end by 9 bases, with 12 bases between. Germline assignment: CDR1 LNHDA and CDR2 SQIVND (reference sequence). The CDR3 sequence is 12 residues long. The CDR3 DNA sequence: TGTGCCAGTAGAGGGGGATCGGTTGAGCAGTTCTTC. Translated, it gives CASRGGSVEQFF.

The chain is built from TRBV2 and TRBJ2-1; tentatively, D is TRBD2 (6 bases). The CDR3 totals 15 residues. CDR1 and CDR2 (germline): SNHLY, FYNNEI. The ends were cut back, 2 bases at V and 4 bases at J, with 12 bases in the middle. CDR3 in amino acids: CASSELIADYNEQFF. As DNA, the CDR3 is TGTGCCAGCAGTGAATTGATAGCGGATTACAATGAGCAGTTCTTC.

V usage is TRBV9 and J usage is TRBJ2-2; 8 bases agree with TRBD1. V shed 3 bases and J 5 bases; nucleotides not matched to a gene: 3. The germline V gene has CDR1 SGDLS and CDR2 YYNGEE. The CDR3 is 14 residues long. CDR3 nucleotides: TGTGCCAGCAGCGCAGGGGGCTGGACCGGGGAGCTGTTTTTT. It encodes CASSAGGWTGELFF.

The chain joins TRBV27 to TRBJ2-7, with D unclear. Germline assignment: CDR1 MNHEY and CDR2 SMNVEV (reference sequence). V shed 2 bases and J shed 2 bases, with 7 bases lying between them. The CDR3 sequence is 13 residues long. CDR3 sequence reads: CASSLRHAYEQYF. CDR3 DNA sequence: TGTGCCAGCAGTTTACGACATGCCTACGAGCAGTACTTC.

CDR3 protein: CATKVGRGLAGEQYF. The CDR3 DNA follows: TGTGCCACCAAGGTTGGTAGGGGGCTCGCTGGCGAGCAGTACTTC. This chain links TRBV6-5 with TRBJ2-7; 7 nucleotides match TRBD1. The CDR3 totals 15 residues. The germline V gene has CDR1 MNHEY and CDR2 SVGAGI. The V and J ends lost 10 bases and 6 bases, in that order; junction bases with no gene match: 18.

V is TRBV29-1 and J is TRBJ1-2, with D possibly being TRBD1 (5 bases). This CDR3 comprises 12 residues. V lost 4 bases and J lost 2, with 8 bases in between. Germline CDR1 SQVTM, CDR2 ANQGSEA. CDR3 sequence reads: CSVAQGNYGYTF. The DNA for the CDR3 is TGCAGCGTTGCCCAGGGAAACTATGGCTACACCTTC.

This chain joins TRBV6-6 and TRBJ2-1; tentatively, D is TRBD1 or TRBD2 (6 bases each). V lost 6 bases and J 9 bases, leaving 24 bases between the germline ends. CDR3 length: 16 residues. Germline values: CDR1 MNHNY, CDR2 SVGAGI (reference sequence). The CDR3 region has the DNA TGTGCCAGCAGCCGCCTACTCGGGGGCGGTTTCAGTGAGCAGTTCTTC. Its translation: CASSRLLGGGFSEQFF.

This chain joins TRBV5-4 and TRBJ2-7, with no clear D. The CDR3 consists of 14 residues. V was shortened by 6 bases and J by 4 bases, with 17 bases between the two germline ends. CDR1 is SGHNT, CDR2 YYREEE, per germline (reference sequence). The CDR3 region is CASNRVGPPYEQYF. CDR3 sequence (DNA): TGTGCCAGCAATCGAGTCGGCCCACCATACGAGCAGTACTTC.

The chain uses TRBV6-6 and TRBJ2-3; 13 bases agree with TRBD2. After removal of 10 bases from V and 4 bases from J, the junction contained 11 bases not matched to a gene. Germline V gives CDR1 MNHNY, CDR2 SVGAGI (reference sequence). The CDR3 totals 16 residues. CDR3 residues: CATRLAGGEVPDTQYF. The DNA of the CDR3 is TGTGCCACGAGACTAGCGGGGGGAGAGGTACCAGATACGCAGTATTTT.

This clone was counted between two and nine times. This chain uses TRBV6-6 with TRBJ2-2; no definite D call. Germline V lookup: CDR1 MNHNY, CDR2 SVGAGI (reference sequence). Trimming pared 6 bases from V and 3 bases from J, leaving 17 bases between. The CDR3 consists of 16 residues. The CDR3, as DNA: TGTGCCAGCAGCATTCTGGGCTCCAGCTACACCGGGGAGCTGTTTTTT. It translates to CASSILGSSYTGELFF.

The V call is TRBV21-1, the J call TRBJ2-2. TRBV21-1 is annotated as a pseudogene. The CDR3 is 14 amino acids. The CDR3 protein is CASSKADLTGELFF. CDR3 coding DNA: TGTGCCAGCAGCAAAGCTGACCTCACCGGGGAGCTGTTTTTT.

V usage is TRBV7-3 and J usage is TRBJ1-2, with 7 bases that match TRBD1. CDR3 size: 14 residues. Trimming cost V 2 bases and J 3 bases; bases outside gene matches: 3. CDR1 and CDR2 (germline): SGHTA, FQGTGA. This CDR3 is CASSLDGTDYGYTF. The CDR3, as DNA: TGTGCCAGCAGCTTAGACGGGACAGACTATGGCTACACCTTC.

The chain combines TRBV19 with TRBJ1-5; D call uncertain. V was shortened by 3 bases and J by 0 bases, with 15 bases between the two germline ends. Germline V CDR1 and CDR2: LNHDA, SQIVND (reference sequence). This CDR3 is built from 17 residues. The CDR3 sequence is CASSISRQPYSNQPQHF. DNA for the CDR3: TGTGCCAGTAGTATTTCGAGGCAGCCTTATAGCAATCAGCCCCAGCATTTT.

For this clone: Other nucleotide sequences from this sample produce the same CDR3. The chain couples TRBV18 to TRBJ2-5; D not certain. The V end lost 1 base, the J end lost 5 bases, and 2 bases lay between the germline ends. There are 11 residues in the CDR3. CDR1 is KGHSH, CDR2 LQKENI, per germline. The CDR3 coding sequence is TGTGCCAGCTCACCACAGGAGACCCAGTACTTC. It specifies CASSPQETQYF.